Reported below is one TCR beta chain. This specimen belongs to a study of blood T cell repertoires in COVID-19. Turning to the study itself: Collection of acute and convalescent COVID-19 samples took place in the United States, Italy and Spain. From T cells, B-cell-depleted T cells, or PBMCs came the material, which was cDNA or gDNA.

J was trimmed by 7 bases and V by 1 base; bases with no gene match: 17. CDR3 length: 19 residues. Germline CDR1 SGHDT, CDR2 YYEEEE. As processed by the authors: Nucleated cell number was recorded as an estimate derived from reference gene primer amplification. Only in-frame clones appear in the TCRdb table, and some are missing; sequencing was by immunoSEQ multiplex PCR. V and J calls plus clone size are reproduced from that table; the DNA served to infer D and trimming. This table has over 50,000 clones, approximately 80% appearing once. The clonotype originates from a man older than 75 with active or convalescent COVID-19. Sequencing input: peripheral blood. The chain recombines TRBV5-6 with TRBJ2-1; 10 bases are shared with TRBD2. CDR3 coding DNA: TGTGCCAGCAGCTTGCTTACCCAGAGGCTAGCGGGGGCCAGAAATGAGCAGTTCTTC. Protein product: CASSLLTQRLAGARNEQFF.